The rows below give T cell receptor beta chains drawn from one sample of a study of cytotoxic CD8 clonotypes in ibrutinib-treated CLL. The protocol was immunoSEQ multiplex PCR, while the TCRdb copy is restricted to in-frame clones and leaves out a portion. Among more than 50,000 clones listed, approximately 57% were seen once. Sequenced material: PBMCs, taken after 12 months of ibrutinib treatment. Source of these receptors: a human donor with chronic lymphocytic leukemia. CDR3s include the opening cysteine and the closing phenylalanine or tryptophan. A D gene is named only where the DNA matches it firmly. Size tells how often a clone was seen (once, few, many) or the class of an expanded clone, and some rows leave it out.

>-|TRBV5-5|16|TRBJ2-2|-
TGTGCCAGCAGAAAAGAAGACGGACTTAACACCGGGGAGCTGTTTTTT
CASRKEDGLNTGELFF
>-|TRBV7-2|14|TRBJ2-7|-
TGTGCCAGCAGCTCCTGGGACGGCACCTACGAGCAGTACTTC
CASSSWDGTYEQYF
>-|TRBV6-5|13|TRBJ1-6|-
TGTGCCAGCTCCGGACAGATTCCTTCACCCCTCCACTTT
CASSGQIPSPLHF
>TRBD1|TRBV10-3|13|TRBJ2-2|-
TGTGCCACCCGGGACAGGGACACCGGGGAGCTGTTTTTT
CATRDRDTGELFF
>TRBD1|TRBV7-8|16|TRBJ1-5|-
TGTGCCAGCAGCACCCGACAGGGTTTGGGCAATCAGCCCCAGCATTTT
CASSTRQGLGNQPQHF
>TRBD2|TRBV4-1|19|TRBJ2-5|-
TGCGCCAGCAGCCCGGAGGGAGGGCTAGCGGGGGGAAAACAAGAGACCCAGTACTTC
CASSPEGGLAGGKQETQYF
>TRBD1|TRBV7-8|14|TRBJ1-1|-
TGTGCCAGCAGCTTGTTGCCGGGACAGATGAAAGCTTTCTTT
CASSLLPGQMKAFF
>-|TRBV2|13|TRBJ1-5|few
TGTGCCAGCAGTGCGGGGGTTGGTCAGCCCCAGCATTTT
CASSAGVGQPQHF
>-|TRBV6-5|12|TRBJ2-3|-
TGTGCCAGCAGTTACCTACAGGGTACGCAGTATTTT
CASSYLQGTQYF
>-|TRBV2|16|TRBJ2-5|many
TGTGCCAGCAGTGAAGGGGACACCCGGGTAGGAGAGACCCAGTACTTC
CASSEGDTRVGETQYF
>-|TRBV11-2|17|TRBJ1-2|-
TGTGCCAGCAGCCGGAGAGGGCCCAGCCAGGGTAACTATGGCTACACCTTC
CASSRRGPSQGNYGYTF
>TRBD1|TRBV5-1|15|TRBJ1-1|few
TGCGCCAGCAGCATTCGACAGGGTTCTAACACTGAAGCTTTCTTT
CASSIRQGSNTEAFF
>TRBD1|TRBV15|16|TRBJ2-1|-
TGTGCCACCAGCAAAGCTCCGGGACAGGGATACAATGAGCAGTTCTTC
CATSKAPGQGYNEQFF
>-|TRBV29-1|11|TRBJ2-7|many
TGCAGCGTTGAGAGTTCTCGCACACAGTACTTC
CSVESSRTQYF
>-|TRBV9|14|TRBJ1-3|-
TGTGCCAGCAGCGTAGGCCAGTATGGAAACACCATATATTTT
CASSVGQYGNTIYF
>-|TRBV9|14|TRBJ2-7|-
TGTGCCAGCAGCGTAGGACCGGGAGCCTACGAGCAGTACTTC
CASSVGPGAYEQYF
>TRBD2|TRBV19|20|TRBJ2-5|-
TGTGCCAGTAGTAAGTCGACTAGCGGGAGGACCCTTCCAATGAGAGAGACCCAGTACTTC
CASSKSTSGRTLPMRETQYF
>-|TRBV7-8|13|TRBJ1-1|once
TGTGCCAGCAGCTTAGACCGGACAGCCGAAGCTTTCTTT
CASSLDRTAEAFF
>TRBD1|TRBV5-8|13|TRBJ2-7|-
TGTGCCAGCAGCTTGGATACAGGGGTCGAGCAGTACTTC
CASSLDTGVEQYF
>-|TRBV5-5|14|TRBJ2-3|once
TGTGCCAGCAGCCCCTTAGCGGTCACAGATACGCAGTATTTT
CASSPLAVTDTQYF
>TRBD1|TRBV15|15|TRBJ2-7|once
TGTGCCACCAGCAGAGCCGGGACAGGACCATACGAGCAGTACTTC
CATSRAGTGPYEQYF
>TRBD2|TRBV5-1|14|TRBJ2-3|few
TGCGCCAGCAGCTTAGGCGGGAGAACAGATACGCAGTATTTT
CASSLGGRTDTQYF
>TRBD2|TRBV28|16|TRBJ2-1|-
TGTGCCAGCAGTCAACAACGGACTAGCTCCTACAATGAGCAGTTCTTC
CASSQQRTSSYNEQFF
>TRBD2|TRBV2|16|TRBJ2-3|-
TGTGCCAGCGCCGGGCCGGGCGGGGGGGGCCTAGATACGCAGTATTTT
CASAGPGGGGLDTQYF
>-|TRBV5-1|17|TRBJ2-4|-
TGCGCCAGCAGCCCTGGACTCATGGGGGGTGCCAAAAACATTCAGTACTTC
CASSPGLMGGAKNIQYF
>-|TRBV2|13|TRBJ2-3|few
TGTGCCAGCAGTTTGAGGACTGGACTTGTGCAGTATTTT
CASSLRTGLVQYF
>TRBD1|TRBV5-1|15|TRBJ1-2|few
TGCGCCAGCAGCTTGGAGTCACAGGGGTTGAATGGCTACACCTTC
CASSLESQGLNGYTF
>-|TRBV2|14|TRBJ1-2|-
TGTGCCAGCAATGCGGTCGAGTTGGTGGGTGGCTACACCTTC
CASNAVELVGGYTF
>TRBD2|TRBV28|15|TRBJ2-2|few
TGTGCCAGCAAACCTGGGGTAGCGGGGACCGGGGAGCTGTTTTTT
CASKPGVAGTGELFF
>-|TRBV2|13|TRBJ2-3|few
TGTGCCAGCGGAAGGACAGTCACAGATACGCAGTATTTT
CASGRTVTDTQYF
>TRBD2|TRBV9|16|TRBJ2-2|-
TGTGCCAGCAGCGATGGGACTAGCGGGAGTATCCGGGAGCTGTTTTTT
CASSDGTSGSIRELFF
>TRBD2|TRBV6-5|15|TRBJ2-1|-
TGTGCCAGCAGCAATCCGGGACTAGGTTTTAATGAGCAGTTCTTC
CASSNPGLGFNEQFF
>TRBD2|TRBV5-1|18|TRBJ2-1|-
TGCGCCAGCAGCCCCTCAGGACTAGCGCTAAGCTCCTACAATGAGCAGTTCTTC
CASSPSGLALSSYNEQFF
>-|TRBV4-1|15|TRBJ2-7|few
TGCGCCAGCAGCCAAGTTCCAACGGCTGGGTACGAGCAGTACTTC
CASSQVPTAGYEQYF
>-|TRBV5-4|15|TRBJ1-2|-
TGTGCCAGCAGCTTGCCCGATCTTGGTTTATATGGCTACACCTTC
CASSLPDLGLYGYTF